This is a list of T cell receptor beta chains from one sample in a study of blood T cell repertoires in COVID-19. Sequenced by immunoSEQ multiplex PCR; TCRdb stores in-frame clones only, minus some. The table has some 220,000 clones, approximately 80% seen once; the top ten hold approximately 5.1%. Sequenced material: peripheral blood. These receptors were taken from a woman between 55 and 75 years old who had recovered from COVID-19. Each CDR3 is given without its conserved first and last residue.

v_call	cdr3_aa
TRBV4-2	ASSLTRRANTEAF
TRBV7-9	ASSDRDRGTGELF
TRBV3-1/TRBV3-2	ASSPRDTLNTEAF
TRBV11-3	ASSLDGNTRVETQY
TRBV4-1	ASSRLRTGISSTNEKLF
TRBV24-1	ATSDSGRGGLDNEQF
TRBV4-3	ASSQEYVAWYTEAF
TRBV3-1/TRBV3-2	ASSPSGPNEKLF
TRBV30	AWMKGISTDTQY
TRBV3-1/TRBV3-2	ASSQEGGSRGVV
TRBV5-6	ASSLGQVLTGELF
TRBV19	ASSMQGNTEAF
TRBV5-1	ASSLGQGANYGYT
TRBV20-1	SASSGDTSYNEQF
TRBV18	ASSPGREYNEQF
TRBV11-2	ASSLGGPLGNQPQH
TRBV29-1	SVVERGNTGELF
TRBV18	ASSAGQGNEQY
TRBV5-1	ASSWGLAGDTSTDTQY
TRBV5-1	ASSFRGSTEAF
TRBV3-1/TRBV3-2	ASSHRTGGGTLFEKLF
TRBV11-3	ASSKGIGELF
TRBV19	ASSQQGPYNEQF
TRBV9	ASTPMGTGGEKLF
TRBV6-2/TRBV6-3	ASSYGGVRTNEKLF
TRBV7-6	GLGATGELF
TRBV6-2/TRBV6-3	ASSYFGRADEQF
TRBV6-5	ASKSGTANTGELF
TRBV5-1	ASGEPLGEGVAYEQY
TRBV2	ASRPQDYGYT
TRBV2	ASSKVAGLDTQY
TRBV5-6	ASLSEGWGGYT
TRBV9	ASSGRTGVLSGNTIY
TRBV18	ASSPPSTGSEKLF
TRBV25-1	ASIGHGGYEQY
TRBV3-1/TRBV3-2	ASSQAASGPDPSTDTQY
TRBV19	ASSIEPRGGTEAF